Presented here are 22 T cell receptor beta chains from one specimen sequenced in a study of neurological immune-mediated disorders. Via MiXCR, TCRdb re-called the 5' RACE reads, giving one row per CDR3 protein. The sample holds 50,000 to 65,000 distinct CDR3 sequences, under 5% seen once. The sequencing input was PBMCs. The receptors stem from a woman aged 50 to 65 with multiple sclerosis.

In this sample, this clonotype turned up many times. The rearrangement joins TRBV5-1 to TRBJ2-5; D is uncertain. Germline V gene lookup returns CDR1 SGHRS and CDR2 YFSETQ. Trimming took 4 bases from V and 0 from J, leaving 4 bases between them. This CDR3 has 12 amino acids. The CDR3, as DNA: TGCGCCAGCAGCCCGGACCAAGAGACCCAGTACTTC. Residues: CASSPDQETQYF.

This clonotype has at least ten counts. This chain uses TRBV6-4 with TRBJ2-1, with 9 nucleotides matching TRBD2. V shed 6 bases, J shed 8 bases, and the junction held 11 bases outside the gene matches. The CDR3 extends over 15 amino acids. CDR1 is MRHNA and CDR2 is SNTAGT in the germline V gene. The CDR3 region is CASRLLGGGAHEQFF. CDR3 coding DNA: TGTGCCAGCAGACTTCTCGGCGGGGGGGCCCATGAGCAGTTCTTC.

This clonotype appeared many times. This chain links TRBV20-1 with TRBJ2-1; D is undetermined. The CDR3 has 12 amino acids. Between the trimmed V and J ends, which lost 3 bases and 5 bases, there was a span of 8 bases. CDR1 and CDR2 from the germline V gene are DFQATT and SNEGSKA (reference sequence). CDR3 sequence (DNA): TGCAGTGCTAGCAGCCCGAACAATGAGCAGTTCTTC. Translated: CSASSPNNEQFF.

This clonotype has ten or more counts. V is TRBV5-1 and J is TRBJ1-2; TRBD1 is a possible D gene (5 bases). CDR3 size: 15 residues. The V gene's germline CDR1 is SGHRS and CDR2 YFSETQ. Trimming pared 5 bases from V and 1 base from J, leaving 15 bases between. The CDR3 loop reads CASRDTFSVNYGYTF. Here the CDR3 DNA reads TGCGCCAGCAGGGACACGTTCTCCGTTAACTATGGCTACACCTTC.

This clonotype appeared many times. V and J are TRBV18 and TRBJ2-1, with TRBD1 matching over 7 bases. Germline-derived CDR1 and CDR2 are KGHSH and LQKENI. The CDR3 runs 14 residues. J gave up 8 bases and V 3 bases, and 7 bases lay outside the gene matches. CDR3 sequence: CASSPYNRGDEQFF. CDR3 nucleotides: TGTGCCAGCTCACCGTATAACAGGGGCGATGAGCAGTTCTTC.

This clonotype was recorded a few times. V gene TRBV15 combines with J gene TRBJ1-5; tentatively, D is TRBD1 (5 bases). Germline loops: CDR1 LNHNV, CDR2 YYDKDF (reference sequence). CDR3 length: 16 residues. Trimming stripped 1 base from V and 1 base from J, with 11 bases between. CDR3 loop: CATSRGPSGSNQPQHF. CDR3 DNA sequence: TGTGCCACCAGCAGAGGTCCCTCAGGGAGCAATCAGCCCCAGCATTTT.

This clonotype was counted ten times or more. J is TRBJ2-7 and V is TRBV5-1; possibly TRBD1 for D (8 bases). Trimming took off 0 bases at V and 7 bases at J, with 11 bases between the two ends. This CDR3 has 13 amino acids. Germline CDR1 SGHRS, CDR2 YFSETQ. The CDR3 region is CASSLVQGGEQYV. Here the CDR3 DNA reads TGCGCCAGCAGCTTGGTACAGGGGGGGGAGCAGTACGTC.

Worth noting for this clonotype: Germline is not matched at one junction end, which may reflect a read error. The chain recombines TRBV6-2 or TRBV6-3 with TRBJ2-3; a possible D gene is TRBD2 (6 bases). Germline V gives CDR1 MNHEY, CDR2 SVGEGT. The CDR3 totals 15 residues. The CDR3 DNA follows: TGTGTCAGCAGTCTCGGGAAGATCTCCGGGGGTACGCAGTATTTT. As protein: CVSSLGKISGGTQYF.

This clonotype was seen at least ten times. V is TRBV5-5 and J is TRBJ2-1; possibly TRBD2 for D (5 bases). The CDR3 sequence is 15 residues long. The germline CDR1 and CDR2 sequences are SGHKS and YYEKEE (reference sequence). V was trimmed by 0 bases and J by 6 bases, leaving 13 bases between them. The CDR3 DNA sequence: TGTGCCAGCAGCTTGGGGTCGGGAAGTGGCAATGAGCAGTTCTTC. Translating it yields CASSLGSGSGNEQFF.

This clonotype turned up a few times. The chain carries TRBV10-3 and TRBJ2-1; 10 bases are shared with TRBD2. Per germline, CDR1 ENHRY and CDR2 SYGVKD. CDR3 length equals 18 residues. V trimming: 1 base; J trimming: 7 bases; junction bases outside the gene matches: 13. CDR3 region: CAISELQRGGSGRNEQFF. CDR3 DNA: TGTGCCATCAGTGAGTTGCAGCGGGGGGGGTCTGGGCGGAATGAGCAGTTCTTC.

J is TRBJ1-4 and V is TRBV4-2; D call uncertain. The V end lost 4 bases, the J end lost 5 bases, and 8 bases lay between the germline ends. Germline CDR1 is LGHNA and CDR2 is YNFKEQ. The CDR3 is 13 residues long. In DNA form, the CDR3 reads TGTGCCAGCAGCCCGGACCCCAATGAAAAACTGTTTTTT. Translating gives CASSPDPNEKLFF.

In its sample, this clonotype was seen many times. V gene TRBV20-1 combines with J gene TRBJ2-7; no clear D gene. CDR3 length equals 12 residues. CDR1 DFQATT and CDR2 SNEGSKA come from the germline V gene (reference sequence). V lost 0 bases and J 3 bases, leaving 6 bases between the germline ends. Here the CDR3 reads CSAREDRYEQYF. Here the CDR3 DNA reads TGCAGTGCTAGAGAAGACCGCTACGAGCAGTACTTC.

This clonotype was seen at least ten times. The chain uses TRBV4-3 and TRBJ2-3; 11 nucleotides match TRBD2. This CDR3 is built from 20 residues. CDR1 and CDR2 (germline): LGHNA, YSLEER. V gave up 0 bases and J gave up 0 bases; unmatched junction bases: 11. The CDR3 DNA reads TGCGCCAGCAGCCAAGAACGACTACTAGCGGGGGATCTTAGCACAGATACGCAGTATTTT. The encoded protein is CASSQERLLAGDLSTDTQYF.

This clonotype was recorded many times. The DNA for the CDR3 is TGCAGCGCCATCGGAGGGGATACACCAGTAGGAAACATTCAGTACTTC. Translation: CSAIGGDTPVGNIQYF. The chain has TRBV29-1 and TRBJ2-4; D perhaps matches TRBD2 (6 bases). V was pared by 7 bases and J by 6 bases, with 25 bases between. This CDR3 comprises 16 residues. Germline CDR1 and CDR2: SQVTM and ANQGSEA. Full variable domain (outside the CDR3, taken from reference TRBV29-1 and TRBJ2-4): SAVISQKPSRDICQRGTSLTIQCQVDSQVTMMFWYRQQPGQSLTLIATANQGSEATYESGFVIDKFPISRPNLTFSTLTVSNMSPEDSSIYLCSAIGGDTPVGNIQYFGAGTRLSVL.

This clonotype appeared many times. The V call is TRBV6-2 or TRBV6-3, the J call TRBJ2-7; TRBD1 might be the D (6 bases). Germline CDR1 is MNHEY and CDR2 is SVGEGT. The CDR3 length is 13 residues. V gave up 6 bases and J gave up 0 bases, with 9 bases separating them. The CDR3 sequence is CASSRTASYEQYV. In DNA form, the CDR3 reads TGTGCCAGCAGCCGGACAGCCTCCTACGAGCAGTACGTC.

Many counts were recorded for this clonotype. The chain uses TRBV24-1 and TRBJ1-5; D ambiguous. The CDR3 sequence is 15 residues long. Germline assignment: CDR1 KGHDR and CDR2 SFDVKD. Trimming left V 3 bases short and J 0 bases short, with 8 bases between. In nucleotides, the CDR3 is TGTGCCACCAGTGATGCAGCCTTTAGCAATCAGCCCCAGCATTTT. This sequence encodes CATSDAAFSNQPQHF.

This clonotype was detected ten times or more. CDR3 in amino acids: CASSPRQGLNTEAFF. CDR3 sequence (DNA): TGTGCCAGCAGCCCAAGACAGGGGTTGAACACTGAAGCTTTCTTT. The chain joins TRBV7-8 to TRBJ1-1; TRBD1 matches at 8 bases. Germline-derived CDR1 and CDR2 are SGHVS and FQNEAQ. The CDR3 is 15 residues long. The J segment lost 0 bases and the V segment lost 5 bases, leaving 5 bases of the junction unmatched. Combining the CDR3 with reference TRBV7-8 and TRBJ1-1 gives the whole variable domain GAGVSQSPRYKVAKRGQDVALRCDPISGHVSLFWYQQALGQGPEFLTYFQNEAQLDKSGLPSDRFFAERPEGSVSTLKIQRTQQEDSAVYLCASSPRQGLNTEAFFGQGTRLTVV.

This clonotype has more than one count but fewer than ten. The genes are TRBV5-1 and TRBJ1-1; no definite D call. The V gene's germline CDR1 is SGHRS and CDR2 YFSETQ. V shed 2 bases and J shed 2 bases, with 16 bases lying between them. This CDR3 has 16 residues. CDR3 nucleotides: TGCGCCAGCAGCTTTCTACGACGTGGAATTAACACTGAAGCTTTCTTT. It codes for CASSFLRRGINTEAFF. Filled out from reference TRBV5-1 and TRBJ1-1, the complete variable domain reads KAGVTQTPRYLIKTRGQQVTLSCSPISGHRSVSWYQQTPGQGLQFLFEYFSETQRNKGNFPGRFSGRQFSNSRSEMNVSTLELGDSALYLCASSFLRRGINTEAFFGQGTRLTVV.

This clonotype was seen at least ten times. J is TRBJ2-2 and V is TRBV2; 10 bases fit TRBD1. The trim removed 5 bases at V and 2 bases at J, leaving 2 bases unmatched. Looked up from germline, CDR1 is SNHLY and CDR2 is FYNNEI. This CDR3 spans 15 amino acids. For the CDR3, the DNA is TGTGCCAGCAGTTGGACAGGGGGTAACACCGGGGAGCTGTTTTTT. This gives the protein CASSWTGGNTGELFF.

With respect to this clonotype: At one end, the junction sequence differs from germline, possibly due to a read error. This sequence joins TRBV6-2 or TRBV6-3 and TRBJ1-5; D is unresolved. The CDR3 extends over 12 amino acids. From germline, CDR1 is MNHEY and CDR2 SVGEGT. CDR3 sequence (DNA): TGTGCCAGCAAGGGTATGAATCAGCCCCAGAATTTT. This gives the protein CASKGMNQPQNF.

In its sample, this clonotype was seen many times. The chain couples TRBV20-1 to TRBJ2-1; 7 nucleotides align to TRBD2. The V gene end was trimmed by 6 bases and the J gene end by 0 bases; junction bases not matched to a gene: 5. Germline CDR1 and CDR2: DFQATT and SNEGSKA (reference sequence). The CDR3 runs 14 residues. The CDR3 DNA sequence: TGCAGTGCCCGTACTAGCGCCTCCTACAATGAGCAGTTCTTC. It specifies CSARTSASYNEQFF.

This clonotype was found many times. The chain carries TRBV12-3 or TRBV12-4 and TRBJ1-4, with D possibly TRBD1 on 5 matching bases. This CDR3 has 14 amino acids. V dropped 7 bases and J dropped 14 bases, with 23 bases sitting between them. In DNA, the CDR3 is TGTGCCAGCACCACGTCCCTAGGCGGGGGTTGGCTGTTTTTT. It codes for CASTTSLGGGWLFF.